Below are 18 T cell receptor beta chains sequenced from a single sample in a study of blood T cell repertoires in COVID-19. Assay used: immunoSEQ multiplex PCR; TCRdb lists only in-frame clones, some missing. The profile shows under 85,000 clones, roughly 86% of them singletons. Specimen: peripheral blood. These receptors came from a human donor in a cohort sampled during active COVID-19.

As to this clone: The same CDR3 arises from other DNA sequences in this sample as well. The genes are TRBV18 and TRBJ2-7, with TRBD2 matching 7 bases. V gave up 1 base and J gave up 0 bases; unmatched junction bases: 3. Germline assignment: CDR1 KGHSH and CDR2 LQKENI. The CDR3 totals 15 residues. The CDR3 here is CASSPRGGSSYEQYF. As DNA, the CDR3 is TGTGCCAGCTCACCACGGGGGGGGTCCTCCTACGAGCAGTACTTC.

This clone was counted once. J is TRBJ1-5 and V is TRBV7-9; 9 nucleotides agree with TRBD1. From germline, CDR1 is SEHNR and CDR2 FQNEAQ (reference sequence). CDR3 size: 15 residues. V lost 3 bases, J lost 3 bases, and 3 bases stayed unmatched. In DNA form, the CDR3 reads TGTGCCAGCAGCTTGGGACAGGGCTACAATCAGCCCCAGCATTTT. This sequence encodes CASSLGQGYNQPQHF. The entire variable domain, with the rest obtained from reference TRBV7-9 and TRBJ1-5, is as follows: DTGVSQNPRHKITKRGQNVTFRCDPISEHNRLYWYRQTLGQGPEFLTYFQNEAQLEKSRLLSDRFSAERPKGSFSTLEIQRTEQGDSAMYLCASSLGQGYNQPQHFGDGTRLSIL.

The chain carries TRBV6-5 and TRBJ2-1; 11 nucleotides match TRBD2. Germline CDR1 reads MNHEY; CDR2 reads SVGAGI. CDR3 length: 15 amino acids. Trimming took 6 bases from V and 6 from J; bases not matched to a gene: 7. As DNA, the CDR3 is TGTGCCAGCAGGCACCTAGCGGGGGGATTCAATGAGCAGTTCTTC. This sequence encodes CASRHLAGGFNEQFF.

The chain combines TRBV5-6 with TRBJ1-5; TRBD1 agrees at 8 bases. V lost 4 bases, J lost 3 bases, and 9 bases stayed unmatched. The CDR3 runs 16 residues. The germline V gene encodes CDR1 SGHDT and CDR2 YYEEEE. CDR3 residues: CASSVQRGQANQPQHF. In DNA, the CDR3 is TGTGCCAGCAGCGTCCAAAGGGGACAGGCCAATCAGCCCCAGCATTTT. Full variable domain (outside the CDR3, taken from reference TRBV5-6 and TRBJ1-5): DAGVTQSPTHLIKTRGQQVTLRCSPKSGHDTVSWYQQALGQGPQFIFQYYEEEERQRGNFPDRFSGHQFPNYSSELNVNALLLGDSALYLCASSVQRGQANQPQHFGDGTRLSIL.

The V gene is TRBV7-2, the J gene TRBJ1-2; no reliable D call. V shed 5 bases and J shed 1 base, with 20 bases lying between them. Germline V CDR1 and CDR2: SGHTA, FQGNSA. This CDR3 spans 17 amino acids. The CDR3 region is CASSAQIPGQVNYGYTF. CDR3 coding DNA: TGTGCCAGCAGCGCCCAGATCCCTGGGCAGGTTAACTATGGCTACACCTTC.

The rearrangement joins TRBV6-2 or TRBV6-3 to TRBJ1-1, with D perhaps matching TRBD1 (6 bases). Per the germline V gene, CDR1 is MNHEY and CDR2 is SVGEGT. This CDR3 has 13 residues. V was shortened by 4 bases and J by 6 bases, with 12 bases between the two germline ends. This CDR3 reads CASSSPNRAEAFF. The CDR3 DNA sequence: TGTGCCAGCAGTTCCCCTAACAGGGCTGAAGCTTTCTTT.

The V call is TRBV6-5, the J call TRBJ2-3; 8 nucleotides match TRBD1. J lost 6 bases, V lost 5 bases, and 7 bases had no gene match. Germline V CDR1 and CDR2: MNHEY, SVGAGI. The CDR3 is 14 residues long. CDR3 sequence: CASSRNRGFDTQYF. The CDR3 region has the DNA TGTGCCAGCAGTCGTAACAGGGGGTTTGATACGCAGTATTTT.

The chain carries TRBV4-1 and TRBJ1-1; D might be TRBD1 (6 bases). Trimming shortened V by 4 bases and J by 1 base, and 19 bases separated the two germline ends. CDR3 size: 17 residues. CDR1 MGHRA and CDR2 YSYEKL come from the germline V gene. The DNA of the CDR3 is TGCGCCAGCAGCCCCCGGGGGGCCGGGGAAAAGAACACTGAAGCTTTCTTT. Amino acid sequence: CASSPRGAGEKNTEAFF.

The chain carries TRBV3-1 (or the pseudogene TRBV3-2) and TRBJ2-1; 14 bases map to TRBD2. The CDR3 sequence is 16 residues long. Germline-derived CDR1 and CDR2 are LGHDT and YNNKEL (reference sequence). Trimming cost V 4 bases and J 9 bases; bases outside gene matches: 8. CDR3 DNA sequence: TGTGCCAGCAGCCTCAGACTAGCGGGGGGGCAGGGTGAGCAGTTCTTC. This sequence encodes CASSLRLAGGQGEQFF.

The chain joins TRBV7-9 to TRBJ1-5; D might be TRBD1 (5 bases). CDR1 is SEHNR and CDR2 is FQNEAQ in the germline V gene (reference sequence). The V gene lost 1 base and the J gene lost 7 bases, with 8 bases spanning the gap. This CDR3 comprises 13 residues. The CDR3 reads CASSLGRDQPQHF. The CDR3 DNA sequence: TGTGCCAGCAGCTTAGGGAGGGACCAGCCCCAGCATTTT. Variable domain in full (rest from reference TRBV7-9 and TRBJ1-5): DTGVSQNPRHKITKRGQNVTFRCDPISEHNRLYWYRQTLGQGPEFLTYFQNEAQLEKSRLLSDRFSAERPKGSFSTLEIQRTEQGDSAMYLCASSLGRDQPQHFGDGTRLSIL.

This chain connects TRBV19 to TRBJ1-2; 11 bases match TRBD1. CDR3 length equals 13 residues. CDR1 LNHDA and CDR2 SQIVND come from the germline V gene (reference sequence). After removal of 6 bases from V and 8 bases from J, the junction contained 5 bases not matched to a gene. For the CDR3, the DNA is TGTGCCAGTAGAGGACAGGGGGCCGAAGGCTACACCTTC. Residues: CASRGQGAEGYTF.

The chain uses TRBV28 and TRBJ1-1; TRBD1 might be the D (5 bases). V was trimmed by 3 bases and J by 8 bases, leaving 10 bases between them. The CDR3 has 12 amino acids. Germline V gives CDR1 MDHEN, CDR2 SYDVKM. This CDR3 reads CASSLLRGEAFF. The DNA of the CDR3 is TGTGCCAGCAGTTTGTTGCGGGGCGAAGCTTTCTTT. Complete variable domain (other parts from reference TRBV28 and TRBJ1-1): DVKVTQSSRYLVKRTGEKVFLECVQDMDHENMFWYRQDPGLGLRLIYFSYDVKMKEKGDIPEGYSVSREKKERFSLILESASTNQTSMYLCASSLLRGEAFFGQGTRLTVV.

The CDR3 sequence is CASSLMGLNEKLFF. DNA for the CDR3: TGCGCCAGCAGTCTGATGGGCCTTAATGAAAAACTGTTTTTT. This chain joins TRBV5-1 and TRBJ1-4; no clear D gene. The CDR3 runs 14 residues. CDR1 and CDR2 from the germline V gene are SGHRS and YFSETQ. The V and J ends lost 5 bases and 4 bases respectively, with 12 bases between them.

This chain's CDR3 is CAISEISSHEQYF. CDR3 coding DNA: TGTGCCATCAGTGAAATCAGTTCCCACGAGCAGTACTTC. This chain uses TRBV10-3 with TRBJ2-7; D not certain. Germline CDR1 reads ENHRY; CDR2 reads SYGVKD. Deletions cut 3 bases from V and 5 bases from J, with 11 bases between. CDR3 size: 13 residues.

The CDR3 DNA sequence: TGCGCCAGCAGTTCCGGACAGGGGAACGAAAAACTGTTTTTT. Protein sequence: CASSSGQGNEKLFF. The V gene is TRBV5-1, the J gene TRBJ1-4; 9 bases fit TRBD1. The CDR3 length is 14 residues. Trimming cost V 5 bases and J 8 bases; bases outside gene matches: 7. Germline V lookup: CDR1 SGHRS, CDR2 YFSETQ.

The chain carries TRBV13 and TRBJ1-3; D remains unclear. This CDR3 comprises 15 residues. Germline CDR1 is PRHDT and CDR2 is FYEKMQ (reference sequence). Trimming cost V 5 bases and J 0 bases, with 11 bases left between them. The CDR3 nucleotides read TGTGCCAGCAGCCCGAGGACTGCCTCTGGAAACACCATATATTTT. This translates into CASSPRTASGNTIYF.

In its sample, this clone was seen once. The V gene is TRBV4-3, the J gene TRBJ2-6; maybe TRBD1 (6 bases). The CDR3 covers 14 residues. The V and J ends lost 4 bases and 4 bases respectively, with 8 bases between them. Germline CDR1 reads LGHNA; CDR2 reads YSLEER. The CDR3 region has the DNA TGCGCCAGCAGCCGGACAGCCGGGGCCAACGTCCTGACTTTC. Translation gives CASSRTAGANVLTF.

Here the CDR3 DNA reads TGTGCCACCAGTGGGGCCTCGGACTACGAGCAGTACTTC. It is translated as CATSGASDYEQYF. The J gene is TRBJ2-7, the V gene TRBV24-1, with no clear D. Between the trimmed V and J ends, which lost 5 bases and 3 bases, there was a span of 10 bases. The CDR3 contains 13 residues. Germline lookup yields CDR1 KGHDR and CDR2 SFDVKD.